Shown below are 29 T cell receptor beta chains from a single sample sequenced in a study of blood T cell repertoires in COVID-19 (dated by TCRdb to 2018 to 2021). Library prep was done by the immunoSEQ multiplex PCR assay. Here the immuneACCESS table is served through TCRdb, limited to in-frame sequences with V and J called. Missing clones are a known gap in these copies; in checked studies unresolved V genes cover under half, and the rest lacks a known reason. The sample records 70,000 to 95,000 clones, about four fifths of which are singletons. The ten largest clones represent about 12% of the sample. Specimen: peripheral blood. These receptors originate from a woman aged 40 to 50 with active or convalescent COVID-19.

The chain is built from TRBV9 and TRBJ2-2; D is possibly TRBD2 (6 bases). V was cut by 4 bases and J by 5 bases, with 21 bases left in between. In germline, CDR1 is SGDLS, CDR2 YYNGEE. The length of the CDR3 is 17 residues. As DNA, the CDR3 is TGTGCCAGCAGCCCTGGGTTGGAGGCAGGGAGGACCGGGGAGCTGTTTTTT. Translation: CASSPGLEAGRTGELFF.

The CDR3 spells CASSLQAGQPQHF. The CDR3 nucleotides are TGTGCCAGCAGCTTACAGGCGGGACAGCCCCAGCATTTT. The chain combines TRBV11-3 with TRBJ1-5; D remains unclear. The CDR3 covers 13 residues. Germline V lookup: CDR1 SGHNT, CDR2 YENEEA. Deletions cut 2 bases from V and 7 bases from J, with 9 bases between.

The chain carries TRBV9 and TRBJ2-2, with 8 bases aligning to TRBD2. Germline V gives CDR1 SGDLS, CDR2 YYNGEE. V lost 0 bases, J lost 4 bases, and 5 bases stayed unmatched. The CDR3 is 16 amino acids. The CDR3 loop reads CASSVGVREATGELFF. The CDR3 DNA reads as TGTGCCAGCAGCGTAGGCGTGCGGGAGGCCACCGGGGAGCTGTTTTTT.

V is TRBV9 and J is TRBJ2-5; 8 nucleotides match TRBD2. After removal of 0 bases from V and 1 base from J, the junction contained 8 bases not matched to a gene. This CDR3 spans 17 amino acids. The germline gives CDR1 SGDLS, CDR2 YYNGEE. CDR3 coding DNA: TGTGCCAGCAGCGTAGGGGGATCGAGCGGGGGCCAAGAGACCCAGTACTTC. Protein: CASSVGGSSGGQETQYF. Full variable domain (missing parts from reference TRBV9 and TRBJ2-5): DSGVTQTPKHLITATGQRVTLRCSPRSGDLSVYWYQQSLDQGLQFLIQYYNGEERAKGNILERFSAQQFPDLHSELNLSSLELGDSALYFCASSVGGSSGGQETQYFGPGTRLLVL.

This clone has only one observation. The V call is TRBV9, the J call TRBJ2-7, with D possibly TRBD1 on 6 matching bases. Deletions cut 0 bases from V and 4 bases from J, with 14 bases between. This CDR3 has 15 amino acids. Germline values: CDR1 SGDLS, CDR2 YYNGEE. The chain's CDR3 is CASSVEGGVSYEQYF. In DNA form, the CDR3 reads TGTGCCAGCAGCGTAGAAGGGGGAGTTTCGTACGAGCAGTACTTC.

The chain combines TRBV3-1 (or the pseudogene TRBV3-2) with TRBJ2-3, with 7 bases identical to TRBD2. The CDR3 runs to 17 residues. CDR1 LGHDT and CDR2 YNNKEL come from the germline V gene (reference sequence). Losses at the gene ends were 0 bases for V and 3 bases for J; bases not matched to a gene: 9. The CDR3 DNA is TGTGCCAGCAGCCAAGATACCGCGGGGGTGGCGACAGATACGCAGTATTTT. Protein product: CASSQDTAGVATDTQYF.

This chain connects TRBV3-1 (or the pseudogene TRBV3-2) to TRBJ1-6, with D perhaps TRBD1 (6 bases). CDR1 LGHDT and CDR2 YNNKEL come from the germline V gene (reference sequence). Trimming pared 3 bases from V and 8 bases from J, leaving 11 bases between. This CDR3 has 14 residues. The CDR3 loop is CASSHTGTDSPLHF. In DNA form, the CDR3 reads TGTGCCAGCAGCCATACAGGGACCGATTCACCCCTCCACTTT.

The CDR3: CAIHGMDRNPGYTF. Written as DNA, the CDR3 is TGTGCCATCCACGGAATGGACAGGAATCCTGGCTACACCTTC. The V gene is TRBV28, the J gene TRBJ1-2; 7 bases are shared with TRBD1. The CDR3 is 14 residues long. V shed 10 bases, J shed 7 bases, and the junction held 15 bases outside the gene matches. Germline V gene lookup returns CDR1 MDHEN and CDR2 SYDVKM.

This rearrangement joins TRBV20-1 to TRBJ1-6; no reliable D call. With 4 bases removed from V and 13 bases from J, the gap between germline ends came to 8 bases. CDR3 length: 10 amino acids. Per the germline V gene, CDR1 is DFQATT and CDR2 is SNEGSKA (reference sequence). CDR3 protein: CSATPFPLHF. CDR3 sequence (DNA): TGCAGTGCTACCCCGTTTCCCCTCCACTTT.

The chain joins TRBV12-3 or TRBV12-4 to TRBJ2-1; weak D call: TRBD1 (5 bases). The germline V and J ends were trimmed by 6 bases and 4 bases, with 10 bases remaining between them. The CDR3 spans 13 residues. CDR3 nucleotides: TGTGCCAGCAGCCTCCAGGGTTACAATGAGCAGTTCTTC. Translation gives CASSLQGYNEQFF.

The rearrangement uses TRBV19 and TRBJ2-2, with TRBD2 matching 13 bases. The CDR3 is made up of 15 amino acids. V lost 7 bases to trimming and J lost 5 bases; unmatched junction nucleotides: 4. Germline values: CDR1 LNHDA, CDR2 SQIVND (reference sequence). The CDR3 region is CASIGGLAGTGELFF. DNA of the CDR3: TGTGCCAGTATAGGGGGACTAGCGGGAACCGGGGAGCTGTTTTTT.

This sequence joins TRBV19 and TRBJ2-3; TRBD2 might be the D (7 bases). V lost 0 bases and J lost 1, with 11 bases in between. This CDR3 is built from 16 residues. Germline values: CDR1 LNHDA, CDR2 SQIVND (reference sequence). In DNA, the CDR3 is TGTGCCAGTAGTATAGAGGGGGGGCGCGGCACAGATACGCAGTATTTT. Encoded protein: CASSIEGGRGTDTQYF.

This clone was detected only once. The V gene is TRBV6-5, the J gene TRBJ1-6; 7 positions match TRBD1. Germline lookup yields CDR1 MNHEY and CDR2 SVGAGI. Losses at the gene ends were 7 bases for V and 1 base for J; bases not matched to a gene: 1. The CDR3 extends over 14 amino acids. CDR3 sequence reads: CASKGASYNSPLHF. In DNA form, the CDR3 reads TGTGCCAGCAAGGGGGCTTCCTATAATTCACCCCTCCACTTT.

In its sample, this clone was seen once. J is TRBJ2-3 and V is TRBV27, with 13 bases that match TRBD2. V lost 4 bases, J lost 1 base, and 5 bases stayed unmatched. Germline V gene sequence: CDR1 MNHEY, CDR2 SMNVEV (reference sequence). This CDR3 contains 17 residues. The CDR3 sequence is CASSSSGLAGGTDTQYF. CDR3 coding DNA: TGTGCCAGCAGTTCAAGCGGACTAGCGGGAGGCACAGATACGCAGTATTTT.

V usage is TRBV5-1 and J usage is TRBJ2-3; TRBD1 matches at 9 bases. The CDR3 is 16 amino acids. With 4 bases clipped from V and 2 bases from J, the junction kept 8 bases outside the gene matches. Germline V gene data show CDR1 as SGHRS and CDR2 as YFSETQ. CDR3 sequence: CASSDIQGAFTDTQYF. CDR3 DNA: TGCGCCAGCAGCGACATACAGGGGGCCTTCACAGATACGCAGTATTTT. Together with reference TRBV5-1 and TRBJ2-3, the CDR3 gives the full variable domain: KAGVTQTPRYLIKTRGQQVTLSCSPISGHRSVSWYQQTPGQGLQFLFEYFSETQRNKGNFPGRFSGRQFSNSRSEMNVSTLELGDSALYLCASSDIQGAFTDTQYFGPGTRLTVL.

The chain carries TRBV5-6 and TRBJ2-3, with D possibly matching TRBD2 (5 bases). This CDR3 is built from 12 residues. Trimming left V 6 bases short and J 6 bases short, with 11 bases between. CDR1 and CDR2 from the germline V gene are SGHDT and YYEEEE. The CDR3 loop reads CASKGSGDTQYF. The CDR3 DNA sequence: TGTGCCAGCAAAGGGTCGGGGGATACGCAGTATTTT.

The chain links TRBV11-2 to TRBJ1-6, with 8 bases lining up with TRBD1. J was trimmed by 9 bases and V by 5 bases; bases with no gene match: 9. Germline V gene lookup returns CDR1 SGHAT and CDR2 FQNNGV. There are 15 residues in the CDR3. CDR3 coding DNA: TGTGCCAGCAGCGCCCAGCAGGGGGCTAGTTCACCCCTCCACTTT. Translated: CASSAQQGASSPLHF.

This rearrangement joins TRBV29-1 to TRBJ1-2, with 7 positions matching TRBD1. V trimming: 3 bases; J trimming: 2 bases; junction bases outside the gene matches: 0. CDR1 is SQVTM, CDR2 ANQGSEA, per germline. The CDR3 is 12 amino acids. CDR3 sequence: CSVDRGNYGYTF. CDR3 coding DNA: TGCAGCGTTGACAGGGGGAACTATGGCTACACCTTC.

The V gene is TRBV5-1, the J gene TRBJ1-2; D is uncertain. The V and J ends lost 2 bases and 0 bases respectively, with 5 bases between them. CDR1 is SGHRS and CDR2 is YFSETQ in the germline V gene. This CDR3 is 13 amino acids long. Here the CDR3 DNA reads TGCGCCAGCAGCTTAACACCTAACTATGGCTACACCTTC. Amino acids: CASSLTPNYGYTF.

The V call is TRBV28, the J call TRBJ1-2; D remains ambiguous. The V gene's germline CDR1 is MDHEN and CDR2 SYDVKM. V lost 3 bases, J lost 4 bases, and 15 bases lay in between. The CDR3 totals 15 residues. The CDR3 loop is CASSLMAANTYGYTF. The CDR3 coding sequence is TGTGCCAGCAGTTTGATGGCAGCGAACACCTATGGCTACACCTTC.

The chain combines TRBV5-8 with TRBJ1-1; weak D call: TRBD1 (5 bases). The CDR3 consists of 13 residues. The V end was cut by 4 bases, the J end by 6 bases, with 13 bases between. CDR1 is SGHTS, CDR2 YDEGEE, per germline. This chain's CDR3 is CASSRDRSAEAFF. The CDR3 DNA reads TGTGCCAGCAGCCGTGACAGATCGGCTGAAGCTTTCTTT.

CDR3 DNA sequence: TGTGCCAGCAGCTTGGGGGGCGACAGGGGGATTTACGAGCAGTACTTC. It yields the protein CASSLGGDRGIYEQYF. V usage is TRBV5-4 and J usage is TRBJ2-7, with 9 positions matching TRBD1. CDR1 and CDR2 from the germline V gene are SGHNT and YYREEE (reference sequence). The CDR3 spans 16 residues. Unmatched junction bases numbered 8, after V lost 0 bases and J lost 4 bases.

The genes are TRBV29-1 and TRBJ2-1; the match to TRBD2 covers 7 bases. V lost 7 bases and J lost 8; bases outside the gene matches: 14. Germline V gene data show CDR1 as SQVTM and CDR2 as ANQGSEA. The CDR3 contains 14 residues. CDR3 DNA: TGCAGCGCCGAAAGGACTAGAGTCGGCCATGAGCAGTTCTTC. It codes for CSAERTRVGHEQFF.

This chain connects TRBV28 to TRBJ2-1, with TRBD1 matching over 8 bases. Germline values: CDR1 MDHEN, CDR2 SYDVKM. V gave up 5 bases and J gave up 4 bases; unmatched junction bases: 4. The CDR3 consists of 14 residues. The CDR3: CASSQGQDYNEQFF. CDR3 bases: TGTGCCAGCAGTCAGGGACAGGATTACAATGAGCAGTTCTTC.

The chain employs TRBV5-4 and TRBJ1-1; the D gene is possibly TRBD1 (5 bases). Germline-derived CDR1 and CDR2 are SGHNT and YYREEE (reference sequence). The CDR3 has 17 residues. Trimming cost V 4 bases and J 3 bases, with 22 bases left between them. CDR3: CASSRGGSGITYTEAFF. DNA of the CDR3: TGTGCCAGCAGCCGGGGGGGGTCAGGGATTACTTACACTGAAGCTTTCTTT.

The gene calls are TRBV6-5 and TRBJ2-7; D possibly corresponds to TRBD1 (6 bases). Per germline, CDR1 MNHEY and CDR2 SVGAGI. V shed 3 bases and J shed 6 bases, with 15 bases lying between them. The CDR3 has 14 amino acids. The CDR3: CASSYGQGNTEQYF. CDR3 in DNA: TGTGCCAGCAGTTATGGGCAGGGGAATACCGAGCAGTACTTC.

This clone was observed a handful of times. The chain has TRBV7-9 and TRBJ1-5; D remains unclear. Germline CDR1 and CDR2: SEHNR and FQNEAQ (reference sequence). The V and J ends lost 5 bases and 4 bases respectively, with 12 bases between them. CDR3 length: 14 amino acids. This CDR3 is CASSPDGENQPQHF. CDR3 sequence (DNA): TGTGCCAGCAGCCCGGACGGGGAAAATCAGCCCCAGCATTTT.

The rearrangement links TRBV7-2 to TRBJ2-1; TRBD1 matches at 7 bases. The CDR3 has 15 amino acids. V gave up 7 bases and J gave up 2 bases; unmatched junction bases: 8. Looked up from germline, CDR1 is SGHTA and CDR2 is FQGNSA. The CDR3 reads CASNPGQVPYNEQFF. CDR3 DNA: TGTGCCAGCAACCCCGGACAGGTCCCCTACAATGAGCAGTTCTTC.

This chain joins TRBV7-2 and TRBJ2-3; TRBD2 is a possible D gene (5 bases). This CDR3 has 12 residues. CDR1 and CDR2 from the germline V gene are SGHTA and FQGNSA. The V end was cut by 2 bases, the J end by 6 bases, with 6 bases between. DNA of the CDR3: TGTGCCAGCAGCTTACGGAGGGATACGCAGTATTTT. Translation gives CASSLRRDTQYF. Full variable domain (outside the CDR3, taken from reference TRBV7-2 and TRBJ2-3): GAGVSQSPSNKVTEKGKDVELRCDPISGHTALYWYRQSLGQGLEFLIYFQGNSAPDKSGLPSDRFSAERTGGSVSTLTIQRTQQEDSAVYLCASSLRRDTQYFGPGTRLTVL.